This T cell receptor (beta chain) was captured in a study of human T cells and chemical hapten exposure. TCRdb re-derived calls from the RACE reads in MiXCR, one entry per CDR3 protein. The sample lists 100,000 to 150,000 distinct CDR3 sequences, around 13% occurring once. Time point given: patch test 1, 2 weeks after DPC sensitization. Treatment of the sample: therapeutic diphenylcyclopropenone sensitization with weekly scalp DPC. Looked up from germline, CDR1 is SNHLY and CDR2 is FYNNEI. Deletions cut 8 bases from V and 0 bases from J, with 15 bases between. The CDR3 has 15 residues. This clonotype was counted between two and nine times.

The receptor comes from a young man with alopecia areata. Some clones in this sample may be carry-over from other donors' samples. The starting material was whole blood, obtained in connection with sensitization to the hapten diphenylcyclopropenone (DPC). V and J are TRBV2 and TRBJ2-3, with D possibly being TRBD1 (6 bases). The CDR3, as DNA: TGTGCCAGCGGACGTAGACAGGCGAGCACAGATACGCAGTATTTT. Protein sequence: CASGRRQASTDTQYF.